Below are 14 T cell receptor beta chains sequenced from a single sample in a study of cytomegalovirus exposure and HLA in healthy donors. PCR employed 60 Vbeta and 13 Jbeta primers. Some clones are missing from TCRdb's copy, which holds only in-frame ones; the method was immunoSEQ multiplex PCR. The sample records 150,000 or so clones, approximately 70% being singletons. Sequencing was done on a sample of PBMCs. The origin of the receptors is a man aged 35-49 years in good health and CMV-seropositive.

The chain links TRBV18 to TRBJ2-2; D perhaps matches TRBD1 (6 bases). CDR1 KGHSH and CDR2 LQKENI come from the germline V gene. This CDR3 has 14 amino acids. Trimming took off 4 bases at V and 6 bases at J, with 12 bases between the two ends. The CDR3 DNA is TGTGCCAGCTCACTACTACAGGGCGCCGGGGAGCTGTTTTTT. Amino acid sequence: CASSLLQGAGELFF.

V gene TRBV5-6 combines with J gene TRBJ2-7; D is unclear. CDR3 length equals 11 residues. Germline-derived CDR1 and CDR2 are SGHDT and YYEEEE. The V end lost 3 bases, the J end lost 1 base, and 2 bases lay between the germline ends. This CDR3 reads CASSSSYEQYF. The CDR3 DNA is TGTGCCAGCAGCTCATCCTACGAGCAGTACTTC.

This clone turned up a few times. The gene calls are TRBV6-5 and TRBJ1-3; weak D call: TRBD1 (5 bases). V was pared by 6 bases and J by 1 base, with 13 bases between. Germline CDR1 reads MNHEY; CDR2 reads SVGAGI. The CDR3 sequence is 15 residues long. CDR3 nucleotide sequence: TGTGCCAGCAGAAGCAGGGCACTATCTGGAAACACCATATATTTT. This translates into CASRSRALSGNTIYF.

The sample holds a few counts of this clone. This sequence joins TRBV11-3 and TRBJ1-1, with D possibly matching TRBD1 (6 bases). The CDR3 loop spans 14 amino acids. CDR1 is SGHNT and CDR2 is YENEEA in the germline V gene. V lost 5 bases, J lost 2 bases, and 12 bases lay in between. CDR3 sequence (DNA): TGTGCCAGCAGCACCTCCGGGACAAACACTGAAGCTTTCTTT. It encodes CASSTSGTNTEAFF.

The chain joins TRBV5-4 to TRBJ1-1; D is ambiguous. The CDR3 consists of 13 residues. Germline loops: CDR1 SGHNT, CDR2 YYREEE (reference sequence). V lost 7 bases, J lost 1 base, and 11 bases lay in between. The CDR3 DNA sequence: TGTGCCAGCTGCCGACGGGAGAACACTGAAGCTTTCTTT. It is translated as CASCRRENTEAFF.

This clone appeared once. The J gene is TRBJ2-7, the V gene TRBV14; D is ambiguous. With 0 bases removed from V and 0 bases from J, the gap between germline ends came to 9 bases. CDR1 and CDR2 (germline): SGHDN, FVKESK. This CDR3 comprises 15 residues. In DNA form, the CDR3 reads TGTGCCAGCAGCCAAGATATTCAGGTCTCCTACGAGCAGTACTTC. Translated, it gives CASSQDIQVSYEQYF.

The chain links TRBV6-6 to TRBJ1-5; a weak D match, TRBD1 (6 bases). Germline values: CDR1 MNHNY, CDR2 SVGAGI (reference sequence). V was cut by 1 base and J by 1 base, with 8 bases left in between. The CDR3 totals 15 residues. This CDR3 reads CASSYFTGSNQPQHF. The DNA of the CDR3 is TGTGCCAGCAGTTACTTCACAGGGAGCAATCAGCCCCAGCATTTT.

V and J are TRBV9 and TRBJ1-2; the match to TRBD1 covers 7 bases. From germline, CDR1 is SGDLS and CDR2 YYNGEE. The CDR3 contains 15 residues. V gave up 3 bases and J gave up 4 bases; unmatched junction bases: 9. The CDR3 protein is CASSEEPGQRYGYTF. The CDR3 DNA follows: TGTGCCAGCAGCGAGGAACCGGGACAGCGCTATGGCTACACCTTC.

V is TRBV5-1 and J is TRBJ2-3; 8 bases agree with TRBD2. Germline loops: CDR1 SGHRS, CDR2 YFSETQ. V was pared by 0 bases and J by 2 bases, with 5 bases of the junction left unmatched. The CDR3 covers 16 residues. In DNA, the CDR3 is TGCGCCAGCAGCTTGGGAGCACTAGCGGCCACAGATACGCAGTATTTT. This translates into CASSLGALAATDTQYF.

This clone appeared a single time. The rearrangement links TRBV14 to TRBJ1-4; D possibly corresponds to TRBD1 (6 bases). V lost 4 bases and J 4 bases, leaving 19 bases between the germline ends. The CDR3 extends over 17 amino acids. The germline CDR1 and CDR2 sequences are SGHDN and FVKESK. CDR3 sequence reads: CASSPGKGPGDNEKLFF. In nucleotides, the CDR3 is TGTGCCAGCAGCCCGGGGAAGGGGCCAGGGGATAATGAAAAACTGTTTTTT.

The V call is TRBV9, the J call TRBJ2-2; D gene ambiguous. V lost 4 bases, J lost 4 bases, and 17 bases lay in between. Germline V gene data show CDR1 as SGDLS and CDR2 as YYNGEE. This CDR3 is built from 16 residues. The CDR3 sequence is CASSTQRSMGTGELFF. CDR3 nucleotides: TGTGCCAGCAGCACCCAGAGGAGTATGGGCACCGGGGAGCTGTTTTTT.

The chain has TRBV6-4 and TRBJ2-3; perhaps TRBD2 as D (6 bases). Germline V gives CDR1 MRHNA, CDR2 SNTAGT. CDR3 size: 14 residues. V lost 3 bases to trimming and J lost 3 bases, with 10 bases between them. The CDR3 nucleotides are TGTGCCAGCAGTGAGGGAGGAGGAACAGATACGCAGTATTTT. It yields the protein CASSEGGGTDTQYF.

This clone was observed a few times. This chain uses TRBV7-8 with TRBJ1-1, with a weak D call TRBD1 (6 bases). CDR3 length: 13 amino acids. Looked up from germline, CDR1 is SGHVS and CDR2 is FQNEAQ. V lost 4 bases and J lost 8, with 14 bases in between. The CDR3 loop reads CASSSGTPAEAFF. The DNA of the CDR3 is TGTGCCAGCAGCTCAGGGACACCAGCCGAAGCTTTCTTT.

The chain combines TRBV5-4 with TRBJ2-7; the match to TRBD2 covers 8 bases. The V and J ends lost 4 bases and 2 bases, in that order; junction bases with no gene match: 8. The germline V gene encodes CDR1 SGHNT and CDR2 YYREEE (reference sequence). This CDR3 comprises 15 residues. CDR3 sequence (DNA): TGTGCCAGCAGCGAAGGGCAGCGGGGGACCTACGAGCAGTACTTC. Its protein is CASSEGQRGTYEQYF.